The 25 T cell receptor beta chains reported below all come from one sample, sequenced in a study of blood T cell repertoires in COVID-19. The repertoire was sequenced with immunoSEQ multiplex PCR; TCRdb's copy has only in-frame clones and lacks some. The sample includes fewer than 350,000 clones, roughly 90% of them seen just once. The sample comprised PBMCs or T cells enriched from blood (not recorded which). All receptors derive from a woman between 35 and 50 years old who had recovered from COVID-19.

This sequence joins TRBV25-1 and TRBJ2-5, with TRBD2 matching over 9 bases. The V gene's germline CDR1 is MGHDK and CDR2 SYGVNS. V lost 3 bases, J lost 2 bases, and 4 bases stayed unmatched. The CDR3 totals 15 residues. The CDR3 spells CASSDPTSGQETQYF. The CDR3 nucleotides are TGTGCCAGCAGTGATCCGACTAGCGGTCAAGAGACCCAGTACTTC.

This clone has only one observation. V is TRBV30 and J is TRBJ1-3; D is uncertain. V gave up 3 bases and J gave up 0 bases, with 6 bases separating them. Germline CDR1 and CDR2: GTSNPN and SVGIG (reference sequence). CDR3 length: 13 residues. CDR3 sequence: CAWRQISGNTIYF. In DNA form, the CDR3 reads TGTGCCTGGAGACAGATCTCTGGAAACACCATATATTTT.

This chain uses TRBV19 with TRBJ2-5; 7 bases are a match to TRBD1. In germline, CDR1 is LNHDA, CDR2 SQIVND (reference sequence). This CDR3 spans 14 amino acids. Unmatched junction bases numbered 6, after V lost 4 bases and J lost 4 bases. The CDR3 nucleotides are TGTGCCAGTAGTACCCGGACAGGAGGAGAGACCCAGTACTTC. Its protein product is CASSTRTGGETQYF.

The CDR3 here is CASSLVYRGAKTQYF. DNA of the CDR3: TGTGCCAGCAGCTTAGTTTACAGGGGGGCGAAGACCCAGTACTTC. This chain links TRBV7-6 with TRBJ2-5, with 8 bases that match TRBD1. The V segment lost 1 base and the J segment 6 bases; nucleotides outside the gene matches: 7. The CDR3 extends over 15 amino acids. Germline CDR1 is SGHVS and CDR2 is FNYEAQ.

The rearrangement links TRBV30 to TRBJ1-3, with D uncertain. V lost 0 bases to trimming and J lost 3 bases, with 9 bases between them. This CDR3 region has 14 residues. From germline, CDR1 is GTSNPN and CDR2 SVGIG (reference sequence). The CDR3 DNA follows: TGTGCCTGGAGTGTATGGGCAGGTGGAAACACCATATATTTT. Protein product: CAWSVWAGGNTIYF.

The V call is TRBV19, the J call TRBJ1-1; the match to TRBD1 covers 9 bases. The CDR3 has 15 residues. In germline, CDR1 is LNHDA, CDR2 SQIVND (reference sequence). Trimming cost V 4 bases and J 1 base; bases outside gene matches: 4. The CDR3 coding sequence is TGTGCCAGTAGTACATGGGACAGGGAGAACACTGAAGCTTTCTTT. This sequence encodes CASSTWDRENTEAFF. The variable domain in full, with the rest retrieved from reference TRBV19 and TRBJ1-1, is DGGITQSPKYLFRKEGQNVTLSCEQNLNHDAMYWYRQDPGQGLRLIYYSQIVNDFQKGDIAEGYSVSREKKESFPLTVTSAQKNPTAFYLCASSTWDRENTEAFFGQGTRLTVV.

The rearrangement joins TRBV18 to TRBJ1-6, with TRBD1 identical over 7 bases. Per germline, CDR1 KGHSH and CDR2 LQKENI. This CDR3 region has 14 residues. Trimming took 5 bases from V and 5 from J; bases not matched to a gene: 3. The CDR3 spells CASSVGQNNSPLHF. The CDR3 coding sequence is TGTGCCAGCTCAGTGGGACAGAATAATTCACCCCTCCACTTT.

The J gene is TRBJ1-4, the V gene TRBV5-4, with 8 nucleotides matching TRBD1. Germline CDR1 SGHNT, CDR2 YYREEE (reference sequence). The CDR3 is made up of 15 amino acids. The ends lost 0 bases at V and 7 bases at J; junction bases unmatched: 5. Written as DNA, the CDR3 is TGTGCCAGCAGCTTGGGAGGGACAGGTCTTGAAAAACTGTTTTTT. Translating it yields CASSLGGTGLEKLFF.

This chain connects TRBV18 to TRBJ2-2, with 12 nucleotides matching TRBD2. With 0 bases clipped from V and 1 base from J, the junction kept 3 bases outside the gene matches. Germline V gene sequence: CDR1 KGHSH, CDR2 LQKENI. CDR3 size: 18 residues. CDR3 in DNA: TGTGCCAGCTCACCACCTTCGGGACTAGCGGGGAACACCGGGGAGCTGTTTTTT. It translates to CASSPPSGLAGNTGELFF.

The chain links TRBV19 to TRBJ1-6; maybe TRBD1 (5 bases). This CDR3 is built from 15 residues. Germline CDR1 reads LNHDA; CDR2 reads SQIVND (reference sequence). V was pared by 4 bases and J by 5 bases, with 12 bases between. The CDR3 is CASSSRQLNNSPLHF. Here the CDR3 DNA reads TGTGCCAGTAGTAGCAGACAGCTTAATAATTCACCCCTCCACTTT.

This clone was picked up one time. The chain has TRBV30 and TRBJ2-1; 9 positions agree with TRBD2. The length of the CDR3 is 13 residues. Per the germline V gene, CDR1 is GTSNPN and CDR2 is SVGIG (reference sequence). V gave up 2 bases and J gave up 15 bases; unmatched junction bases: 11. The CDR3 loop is CAWSPGEREAPFF. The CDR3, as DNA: TGTGCCTGGAGTCCCGGCGAGCGGGAGGCGCCGTTCTTC.

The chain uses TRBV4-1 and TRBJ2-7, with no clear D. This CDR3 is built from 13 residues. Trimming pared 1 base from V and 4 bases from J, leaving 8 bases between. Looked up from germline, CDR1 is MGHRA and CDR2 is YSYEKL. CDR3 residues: CASSQVPRYEQYF. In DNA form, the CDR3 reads TGCGCCAGCAGCCAAGTCCCCAGATACGAGCAGTACTTC.

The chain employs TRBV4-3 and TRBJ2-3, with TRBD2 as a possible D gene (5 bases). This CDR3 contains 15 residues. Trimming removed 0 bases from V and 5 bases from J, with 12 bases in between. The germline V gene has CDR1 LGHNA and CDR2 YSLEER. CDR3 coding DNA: TGCGCCAGCAGCCAAGATCTCAGCGGTGGAGATACGCAGTATTTT. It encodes CASSQDLSGGDTQYF.

The CDR3 is CASSLATGSYGGYTF. The CDR3 bases are TGCGCCAGCAGCTTGGCGACAGGAAGTTACGGTGGCTACACCTTC. The chain joins TRBV5-1 to TRBJ1-2, with a possible D match to TRBD1 (6 bases). V was shortened by 0 bases and J by 7 bases, with 16 bases between the two germline ends. The CDR3 runs 15 residues. Germline lookup yields CDR1 SGHRS and CDR2 YFSETQ.

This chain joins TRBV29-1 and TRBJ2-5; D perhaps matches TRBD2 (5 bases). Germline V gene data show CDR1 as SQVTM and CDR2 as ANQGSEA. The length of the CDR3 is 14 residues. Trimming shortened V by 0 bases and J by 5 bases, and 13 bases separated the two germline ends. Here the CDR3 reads CSVEDLGWEETQYF. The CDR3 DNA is TGCAGCGTTGAAGATCTAGGTTGGGAGGAGACCCAGTACTTC. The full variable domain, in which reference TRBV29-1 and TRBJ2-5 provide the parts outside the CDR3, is SAVISQKPSRDICQRGTSLTIQCQVDSQVTMMFWYRQQPGQSLTLIATANQGSEATYESGFVIDKFPISRPNLTFSTLTVSNMSPEDSSIYLCSVEDLGWEETQYFGPGTRLLVL.

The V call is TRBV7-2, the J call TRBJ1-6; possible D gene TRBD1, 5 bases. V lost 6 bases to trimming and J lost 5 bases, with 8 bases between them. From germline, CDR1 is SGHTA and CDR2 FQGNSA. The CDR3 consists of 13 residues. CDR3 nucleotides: TGTGCCAGCAGAGACAGACATAATTCACCCCTCCACTTT. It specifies CASRDRHNSPLHF.

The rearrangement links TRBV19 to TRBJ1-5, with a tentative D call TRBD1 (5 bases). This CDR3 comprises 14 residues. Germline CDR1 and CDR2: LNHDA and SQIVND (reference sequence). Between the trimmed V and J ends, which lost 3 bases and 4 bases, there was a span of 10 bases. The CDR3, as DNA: TGTGCCAGTAGTATTTCAGGGTCTAATCAGCCCCAGCATTTT. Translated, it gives CASSISGSNQPQHF.

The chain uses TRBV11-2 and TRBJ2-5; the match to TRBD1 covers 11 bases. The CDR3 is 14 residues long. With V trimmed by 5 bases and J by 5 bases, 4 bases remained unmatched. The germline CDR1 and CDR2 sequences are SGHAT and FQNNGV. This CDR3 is CASSQDRGLETQYF. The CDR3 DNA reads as TGTGCCAGCAGCCAGGACAGGGGGCTTGAGACCCAGTACTTC.

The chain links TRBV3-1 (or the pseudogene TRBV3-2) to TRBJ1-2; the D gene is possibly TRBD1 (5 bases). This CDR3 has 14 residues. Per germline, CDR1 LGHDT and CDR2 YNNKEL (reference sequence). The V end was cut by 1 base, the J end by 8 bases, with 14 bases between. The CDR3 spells CASSQAGVGGGYTF. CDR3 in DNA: TGTGCCAGCAGCCAAGCGGGTGTCGGGGGAGGCTACACCTTC.

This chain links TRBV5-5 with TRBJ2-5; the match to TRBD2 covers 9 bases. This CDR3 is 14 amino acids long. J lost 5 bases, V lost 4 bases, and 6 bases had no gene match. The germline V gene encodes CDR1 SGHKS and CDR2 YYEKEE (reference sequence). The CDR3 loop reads CASSPSGGWETQYF. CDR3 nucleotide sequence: TGTGCCAGCAGCCCAAGCGGGGGGTGGGAGACCCAGTACTTC.

The CDR3 nucleotides are TGCGCCAGCCAACCACTAGCGGGGGGGCCTGGCGGGGAGCTGTTTTTT. Its translation is CASQPLAGGPGGELFF. V usage is TRBV5-1 and J usage is TRBJ2-2, with TRBD2 matching over 13 bases. The germline V gene has CDR1 SGHRS and CDR2 YFSETQ. The CDR3 is 16 amino acids. V was pared by 7 bases and J by 7 bases, with 10 bases of the junction left unmatched.

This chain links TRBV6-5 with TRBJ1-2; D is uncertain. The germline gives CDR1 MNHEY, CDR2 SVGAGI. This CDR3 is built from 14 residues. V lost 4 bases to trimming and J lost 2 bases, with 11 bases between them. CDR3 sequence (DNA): TGTGCCAGCAGTTCCGATCCGAGCAACTATGGCTACACCTTC. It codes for CASSSDPSNYGYTF.

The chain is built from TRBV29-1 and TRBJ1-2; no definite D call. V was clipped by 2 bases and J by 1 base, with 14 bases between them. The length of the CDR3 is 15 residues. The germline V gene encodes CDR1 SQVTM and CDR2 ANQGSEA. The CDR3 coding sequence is TGCAGCGTTGAAAGACCGATAAGACTTAACTATGGCTACACCTTC. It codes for CSVERPIRLNYGYTF.

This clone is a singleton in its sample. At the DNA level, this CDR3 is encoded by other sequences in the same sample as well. CDR3 nucleotides: TGTGCCAGCAGCGTATCAGGGAGCAATCAGCCCCAGCATTTT. Its translation is CASSVSGSNQPQHF. J is TRBJ1-5 and V is TRBV9, with TRBD1 as a possible D gene (5 bases). Per germline, CDR1 SGDLS and CDR2 YYNGEE. The CDR3 extends over 14 amino acids. The germline V and J ends were trimmed by 1 base and 1 base, with 6 bases remaining between them. The variable domain in full, completed from reference TRBV9 and TRBJ1-5, reads DSGVTQTPKHLITATGQRVTLRCSPRSGDLSVYWYQQSLDQGLQFLIQYYNGEERAKGNILERFSAQQFPDLHSELNLSSLELGDSALYFCASSVSGSNQPQHFGDGTRLSIL.

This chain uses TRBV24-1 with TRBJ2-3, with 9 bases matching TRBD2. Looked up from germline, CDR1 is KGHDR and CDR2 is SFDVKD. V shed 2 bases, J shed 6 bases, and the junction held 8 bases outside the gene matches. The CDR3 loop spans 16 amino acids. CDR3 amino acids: CATSDSPAGGQDTQYF. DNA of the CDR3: TGTGCCACCAGTGATTCCCCGGCGGGGGGGCAGGATACGCAGTATTTT.